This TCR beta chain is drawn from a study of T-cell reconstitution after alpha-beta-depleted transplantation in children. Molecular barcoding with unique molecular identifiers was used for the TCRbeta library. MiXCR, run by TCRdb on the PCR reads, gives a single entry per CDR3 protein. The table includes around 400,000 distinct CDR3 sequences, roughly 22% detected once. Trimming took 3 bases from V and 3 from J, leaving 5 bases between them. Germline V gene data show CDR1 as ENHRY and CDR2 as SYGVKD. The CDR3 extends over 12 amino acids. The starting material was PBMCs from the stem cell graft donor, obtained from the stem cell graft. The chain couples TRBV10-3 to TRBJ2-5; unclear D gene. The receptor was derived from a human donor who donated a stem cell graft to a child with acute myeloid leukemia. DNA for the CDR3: TGTGCCATCAGTGACAATGAAGAGACCCAGTACTTC. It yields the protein CAISDNEETQYF.